A single sample gave rise to the 31 T cell receptor beta chains below, sequenced in a study of beta chain features in type 1 diabetes. Overall study findings and caveats: Among all four CD4+ subsets, Type 1 diabetes patients had TCRB CDR3s that were moderately but significantly shorter.

No cognate antigen is known for these TCRs. The sequenced template was cDNA made from the entire isolated RNA. Libraries were prepared by immunoSEQ multiplex PCR; TCRdb keeps only in-frame clonotypes and omits some of them. Of 640,000 or so clones in the sample, over 10% were seen once. Sample: naive CD4+ T cells from blood. These receptors were obtained from a man aged 18 to 30 with type 1 diabetes.

The V and J genes are TRBV30 and TRBJ2-1; 16 bases fit TRBD2. Germline assignment: CDR1 GTSNPN and CDR2 SVGIG (reference sequence). Germline trimming cut 4 bases from V and 10 bases from J; bases unmatched to any gene: 7. This CDR3 has 15 amino acids. CDR3 DNA: TGTGCCTGGATCGGGACTAGCGGGGGGGTTGGAGAGCAGTTCTTC. Translation gives CAWIGTSGGVGEQFF. The complete variable domain, with remaining parts taken from reference TRBV30 and TRBJ2-1, reads SQTIHQWPATLVQPVGSPLSLECTVEGTSNPNLYWYRQAAGRGLQLLFYSVGIGQISSEVPQNLSASRPQDRQFILSSKKLLLSDSGFYLCAWIGTSGGVGEQFFGPGTRLTVL.

This rearrangement joins TRBV4-1 to TRBJ2-2, with TRBD2 matching over 12 bases. V lost 8 bases, J lost 0 bases, and 7 bases stayed unmatched. The germline V gene has CDR1 MGHRA and CDR2 YSYEKL. The CDR3 extends over 17 amino acids. The CDR3 DNA sequence: TGCGCCAGCCGAACTAGCGGGGGGCTAACGAACACCGGGGAGCTGTTTTTT. Translated, it gives CASRTSGGLTNTGELFF.

The J gene is TRBJ2-6, the V gene TRBV2; D not certain. Trimming cost V 8 bases and J 0 bases, with 11 bases left between them. Per germline, CDR1 SNHLY and CDR2 FYNNEI. The CDR3 has 15 residues. CDR3 residues: CASLPRASGANVLTF. The CDR3 nucleotides read TGTGCCAGCCTCCCCAGAGCCTCTGGGGCCAACGTCCTGACTTTC.

The chain uses TRBV7-2 and TRBJ2-3; 7 bases align to TRBD1. This CDR3 contains 15 residues. Germline V gene data show CDR1 as SGHTA and CDR2 as FQGNSA. V was clipped by 5 bases and J by 0 bases; unmatched bases: 5. CDR3 DNA sequence: TGTGCCAGCAGCAGGGACAGCACTAGCACAGATACGCAGTATTTT. Encoded protein: CASSRDSTSTDTQYF.

The chain couples TRBV7-2 to TRBJ2-7, with 7 bases lining up with TRBD1. V trimming: 4 bases; J trimming: 11 bases; junction bases outside the gene matches: 8. Germline-derived CDR1 and CDR2 are SGHTA and FQGNSA. The CDR3 runs 12 residues. CDR3 DNA: TGTGCCAGCAGCTCGGACAGGCTGGTGGAGTACTTC. It codes for CASSSDRLVEYF.

This clone was picked up a small number of times. The chain joins TRBV9 to TRBJ2-7, with D possibly matching TRBD2 (6 bases). Trimming left V 2 bases short and J 2 bases short, with 11 bases between. CDR1 and CDR2 (germline): SGDLS, YYNGEE. This CDR3 has 14 residues. The CDR3: CASSVGEAPYEQYF. DNA of the CDR3: TGTGCCAGCAGCGTTGGGGAGGCTCCCTACGAGCAGTACTTC.

This clone has only a few counts. This chain links TRBV7-9 with TRBJ1-5; maybe TRBD1 (5 bases). This CDR3 has 13 amino acids. Germline loops: CDR1 SEHNR, CDR2 FQNEAQ (reference sequence). V gave up 5 bases and J gave up 5 bases, with 10 bases separating them. Here the CDR3 DNA reads TGTGCCAGCAGCCGTGGAGGGGATCAGCCCCAGCATTTT. It codes for CASSRGGDQPQHF. The variable domain in full, with the rest retrieved from reference TRBV7-9 and TRBJ1-5, is DTGVSQNPRHKITKRGQNVTFRCDPISEHNRLYWYRQTLGQGPEFLTYFQNEAQLEKSRLLSDRFSAERPKGSFSTLEIQRTEQGDSAMYLCASSRGGDQPQHFGDGTRLSIL.

This clone was seen only a few times. The V and J genes are TRBV7-3 and TRBJ2-1; D not resolved. Germline V gene data show CDR1 as SGHTA and CDR2 as FQGTGA. With 3 bases removed from V and 0 bases from J, the gap between germline ends came to 15 bases. This CDR3 comprises 17 residues. The CDR3 protein is CASSFDLLESSYNEQFF. The CDR3, as DNA: TGTGCCAGCAGCTTTGATCTGTTGGAGAGCTCCTACAATGAGCAGTTCTTC.

The chain uses TRBV2 and TRBJ1-3; D is ambiguous. The ends were cut back, 4 bases at V and 0 bases at J, with 10 bases in the middle. Germline V gives CDR1 SNHLY, CDR2 FYNNEI. CDR3 length: 15 residues. Here the CDR3 DNA reads TGTGCCAGCAGTGCGGCAGCGGGCTCTGGAAACACCATATATTTT. Protein product: CASSAAAGSGNTIYF.

CDR3 sequence: CAWTTWGGALDYGYTF. In DNA form, the CDR3 reads TGTGCCTGGACCACCTGGGGAGGGGCTCTCGACTATGGCTACACCTTC. The rearrangement uses TRBV30 and TRBJ1-2, with D possibly matching TRBD1 (5 bases). Per germline, CDR1 GTSNPN and CDR2 SVGIG (reference sequence). V was clipped by 4 bases and J by 3 bases, with 21 bases between them. CDR3 length: 16 residues.

This clone was seen only a few times. The V gene is TRBV6-5, the J gene TRBJ1-5; 8 bases agree with TRBD1. This CDR3 has 13 residues. Per the germline V gene, CDR1 is MNHEY and CDR2 is SVGAGI. After removal of 6 bases from V and 6 bases from J, the junction contained 4 bases not matched to a gene. The CDR3 loop is CASRFDRGQPQHF. In DNA form, the CDR3 reads TGTGCCAGCAGATTCGACAGGGGTCAGCCCCAGCATTTT.

This clone has just a few counts. The chain combines TRBV5-1 with TRBJ2-5; 13 positions match TRBD2. The J segment lost 5 bases and the V segment lost 2 bases, leaving 3 bases of the junction unmatched. CDR3 length equals 15 residues. Germline V gene lookup returns CDR1 SGHRS and CDR2 YFSETQ. Here the CDR3 DNA reads TGCGCCAGCAGCTTTGGGACTAGCGGGACTGAGACCCAGTACTTC. Its translation: CASSFGTSGTETQYF.

The CDR3 DNA follows: TGTGCCAGCAGCCCTCCGCCGGGCGGGTCCTACACCGGGGAGCTGTTTTTT. This codes for CASSPPPGGSYTGELFF. This rearrangement joins TRBV11-2 to TRBJ2-2; perhaps TRBD2 as D (5 bases). Germline values: CDR1 SGHAT, CDR2 FQNNGV. The CDR3 length is 17 residues. V shed 5 bases and J shed 3 bases, with 19 bases lying between them.

V and J are TRBV29-1 and TRBJ2-3; a possible D gene is TRBD1 (5 bases). With 5 bases removed from V and 4 bases from J, the gap between germline ends came to 16 bases. This CDR3 contains 14 residues. The germline V gene has CDR1 SQVTM and CDR2 ANQGSEA. The CDR3 coding sequence is TGCAGCGTTATCGGCGGACAAGCCGCAGATACGCAGTATTTT. Protein: CSVIGGQAADTQYF.

There are a few counts of this clone. This chain links TRBV5-4 with TRBJ1-4; D may be TRBD1 (5 bases). The germline V gene has CDR1 SGHNT and CDR2 YYREEE (reference sequence). Trimming shortened V by 0 bases and J by 8 bases, and 14 bases separated the two germline ends. CDR3 length equals 15 residues. The CDR3 nucleotides are TGTGCCAGCAGCTTGGCCGGTGTGGGGCGCGAAAAACTGTTTTTT. Its translation: CASSLAGVGREKLFF.

The CDR3 sequence: CASSDSRLNTEAFF. The CDR3 DNA reads as TGTGCCAGCAGTGATAGCAGGTTGAACACTGAAGCTTTCTTT. The V call is TRBV2, the J call TRBJ1-1; D gene uncertain. The CDR3 spans 14 residues. The V end was cut by 3 bases, the J end by 0 bases, with 8 bases between. Germline CDR1 is SNHLY and CDR2 is FYNNEI.

In this sample, this clone turned up a few times. The rearrangement links TRBV6-5 to TRBJ1-2; possibly TRBD1 for D (6 bases). Deletions cut 6 bases from V and 0 bases from J, with 11 bases between. Germline CDR1 MNHEY, CDR2 SVGAGI. This CDR3 has 14 residues. The CDR3 DNA is TGTGCCAGCAGCCTACAGGGATCTAACTATGGCTACACCTTC. This sequence encodes CASSLQGSNYGYTF.

This clone has just a few counts. J is TRBJ2-3 and V is TRBV4-1; 8 positions match TRBD2. The CDR3 runs 18 residues. CDR1 is MGHRA and CDR2 is YSYEKL in the germline V gene. The trim removed 4 bases at V and 2 bases at J, leaving 14 bases unmatched. In DNA form, the CDR3 reads TGCGCCAGCAGCCTTAGGAGGGCCGGCGGGGGGAACACAGATACGCAGTATTTT. Its translation is CASSLRRAGGGNTDTQYF.

V gene TRBV6-1 combines with J gene TRBJ2-5; 9 positions agree with TRBD1. The CDR3 covers 16 residues. V was pared by 1 base and J by 3 bases, with 6 bases of the junction left unmatched. The germline V gene has CDR1 MNHNS and CDR2 SASEGT. The CDR3 region has the DNA TGTGCCAGCAGTGAAGTTCTGGGGACAGGGAAAGAGACCCAGTACTTC. Translation gives CASSEVLGTGKETQYF.

Comments on this clone: Other DNA sequences within the sample encode an identical CDR3. The V and J genes are TRBV15 and TRBJ1-4; no clear D gene. This CDR3 is built from 15 residues. The germline gives CDR1 LNHNV, CDR2 YYDKDF (reference sequence). The germline V and J ends were trimmed by 0 bases and 0 bases, with 5 bases remaining between them. The CDR3 spells CATSRDSATNEKLFF. The CDR3, as DNA: TGTGCCACCAGCAGAGACTCCGCAACTAATGAAAAACTGTTTTTT.

A few counts support this clone. V gene TRBV4-1 combines with J gene TRBJ1-4, with a weak D call TRBD1 (6 bases). Germline assignment: CDR1 MGHRA and CDR2 YSYEKL. The CDR3 is 15 amino acids. The V end was cut by 4 bases, the J end by 0 bases, with 9 bases between. CDR3 residues: CASSLYRATNEKLFF. The CDR3 DNA reads TGCGCCAGCAGCCTATACAGGGCAACTAATGAAAAACTGTTTTTT.

The chain carries TRBV20-1 and TRBJ1-5; D is perhaps TRBD1 (5 bases). CDR1 and CDR2 (germline): DFQATT, SNEGSKA (reference sequence). The CDR3 is 11 amino acids. With 6 bases removed from V and 9 bases from J, the gap between germline ends came to 12 bases. CDR3 bases: TGCAGTGCCGACTCCGGGGGGCCCCAGCATTTT. It encodes CSADSGGPQHF.

The rearrangement uses TRBV2 and TRBJ1-2; D not resolved. The V gene lost 2 bases and the J gene lost 0 bases, with 7 bases spanning the gap. This CDR3 region has 14 residues. The germline gives CDR1 SNHLY, CDR2 FYNNEI. CDR3 sequence reads: CASSEQLANYGYTF. CDR3 nucleotides: TGTGCCAGCAGTGAACAGCTAGCTAACTATGGCTACACCTTC. The complete variable domain, with remaining parts taken from reference TRBV2 and TRBJ1-2, reads EPEVTQTPSHQVTQMGQEVILRCVPISNHLYFYWYRQILGQKVEFLVSFYNNEISEKSEIFDDQFSVERPDGSNFTLKIRSTKLEDSAMYFCASSEQLANYGYTFGSGTRLTVV.

The table lists this clone with a few counts. Additional DNA sequences in this sample encode the identical CDR3. This chain uses TRBV6-5 with TRBJ1-5, with D possibly TRBD1 on 5 matching bases. Per the germline V gene, CDR1 is MNHEY and CDR2 is SVGAGI. V lost 0 bases to trimming and J lost 6 bases, with 6 bases between them. CDR3 length: 13 amino acids. CDR3 coding DNA: TGTGCCAGCAGTTACTCGAGGGGTCAGCCCCAGCATTTT. This encodes CASSYSRGQPQHF.

The chain has TRBV4-1 and TRBJ1-6; maybe TRBD1 (5 bases). The CDR3 runs 16 residues. V shed 4 bases and J shed 6 bases, with 16 bases lying between them. CDR1 is MGHRA, CDR2 YSYEKL, per germline. The chain's CDR3 is CASSLIWGGSNSPLHF. CDR3 bases: TGCGCCAGCAGCCTCATCTGGGGGGGTAGTAATTCACCCCTCCACTTT.

The J gene is TRBJ1-4, the V gene TRBV6-1; D remains unclear. The germline gives CDR1 MNHNS, CDR2 SASEGT. V lost 6 bases to trimming and J lost 5 bases, with 13 bases between them. The CDR3 is made up of 14 amino acids. The CDR3 DNA reads TGTGCCAGCAGGTCGACATGGGCAAATGAAAAACTGTTTTTT. This codes for CASRSTWANEKLFF.

The chain links TRBV10-3 to TRBJ2-7; D unresolved. In germline, CDR1 is ENHRY, CDR2 SYGVKD. The CDR3 is 14 amino acids. Deletions cut 6 bases from V and 2 bases from J, with 14 bases between. CDR3 in DNA: TGTGCCATCAGCGCCTCGACCAGTCCCTACGAGCAGTACTTC. This sequence encodes CAISASTSPYEQYF.

The chain uses TRBV9 and TRBJ1-1; a possible D gene is TRBD1 (6 bases). V lost 3 bases and J 0 bases, leaving 12 bases between the germline ends. The CDR3 covers 15 residues. Per germline, CDR1 SGDLS and CDR2 YYNGEE. The CDR3 DNA reads TGTGCCAGCAGCGGACAGGTGGCCATGAACACTGAAGCTTTCTTT. Its protein is CASSGQVAMNTEAFF.

This clone turned up a few times. This chain joins TRBV5-1 and TRBJ2-1, with a tentative D call TRBD1 (6 bases). Germline assignment: CDR1 SGHRS and CDR2 YFSETQ. V was shortened by 2 bases and J by 4 bases, with 10 bases between the two germline ends. This CDR3 contains 14 residues. This CDR3 reads CASSFGQTYNEQFF. CDR3 in DNA: TGCGCCAGCAGCTTTGGACAGACGTACAATGAGCAGTTCTTC.

V gene TRBV5-8 combines with J gene TRBJ2-7, with D uncertain. Germline assignment: CDR1 SGHTS and CDR2 YDEGEE. V lost 4 bases to trimming and J lost 7 bases, with 9 bases between them. The CDR3 spans 11 residues. The CDR3 DNA follows: TGTGCCAGCAGCCCCAGGTGGGAGCAGTACTTC. Translated, it gives CASSPRWEQYF.

The chain recombines TRBV30 with TRBJ2-1; TRBD2 is a possible D gene (6 bases). The CDR3 is 18 amino acids. Germline V gene data show CDR1 as GTSNPN and CDR2 as SVGIG (reference sequence). V was pared by 2 bases and J by 6 bases, with 26 bases between. CDR3 nucleotides: TGTGCCTGGAGTTTTGTACTAGCTTCCGCAAGGTATCTCAATGAGCAGTTCTTC. Translation: CAWSFVLASARYLNEQFF. Variable domain in full (rest from reference TRBV30 and TRBJ2-1): SQTIHQWPATLVQPVGSPLSLECTVEGTSNPNLYWYRQAAGRGLQLLFYSVGIGQISSEVPQNLSASRPQDRQFILSSKKLLLSDSGFYLCAWSFVLASARYLNEQFFGPGTRLTVL.